Below, 14 T cell receptor beta chains from the same sample are listed, as sequenced in a study of beta chain features in type 1 diabetes. Reverse transcription of all isolated RNA meant that expressed TCRB transcripts were sequenced. The assay was immunoSEQ multiplex PCR, and TCRdb's table has in-frame clones only and misses some. The profile shows hundreds of thousands of clones, roughly a sixth of them singletons. Sequenced material: naive CD4+ T cells from blood. These receptor sequences come from a woman aged 18-29 years in good health.

This chain uses TRBV5-4 with TRBJ2-3; D ambiguous. The CDR3 has 11 amino acids. With 6 bases removed from V and 4 bases from J, the gap between germline ends came to 6 bases. From germline, CDR1 is SGHNT and CDR2 YYREEE (reference sequence). The CDR3 sequence: CASKRPDTQYF. CDR3 in DNA: TGTGCCAGCAAACGCCCAGATACGCAGTATTTT.

The gene calls are TRBV6-5 and TRBJ1-2; 10 bases agree with TRBD1. The V gene's germline CDR1 is MNHEY and CDR2 SVGAGI. After removal of 5 bases from V and 3 bases from J, the junction contained 6 bases not matched to a gene. The CDR3 contains 15 residues. The CDR3 DNA reads TGTGCCAGCAGTCCCGGACAGGGGGGGGACTATGGCTACACCTTC. Translating it yields CASSPGQGGDYGYTF.

The CDR3 DNA reads as TGTGCCAGCAGGAACAGGAACATTGGAACCTACGAGCAGTACTTC. As protein: CASRNRNIGTYEQYF. The chain couples TRBV2 to TRBJ2-7; tentatively, D is TRBD1 (5 bases). This CDR3 is built from 15 residues. Germline V lookup: CDR1 SNHLY, CDR2 FYNNEI. V was clipped by 6 bases and J by 2 bases, with 17 bases between them.

The chain is built from TRBV2 and TRBJ2-5, with TRBD1 as a possible D gene (6 bases). The germline V gene has CDR1 SNHLY and CDR2 FYNNEI. This CDR3 has 15 residues. The V end lost 6 bases, the J end lost 5 bases, and 19 bases lay between the germline ends. The CDR3 DNA follows: TGTGCCAGCAGGGAGAATTCCCAGGGGCTGGAGACCCAGTACTTC. Its protein is CASRENSQGLETQYF.

Points on this clone: Other DNA sequences from this sample encode an identical CDR3 as well. The gene calls are TRBV9 and TRBJ2-1; 9 nucleotides agree with TRBD1. The CDR3 extends over 15 amino acids. The V gene end was trimmed by 2 bases and the J gene end by 4 bases; junction bases not matched to a gene: 4. Germline V gene data show CDR1 as SGDLS and CDR2 as YYNGEE. The CDR3 loop reads CASSVGQGSYNEQFF. Written as DNA, the CDR3 is TGTGCCAGCAGCGTGGGACAGGGCTCGTACAATGAGCAGTTCTTC.

DNA of the CDR3: TGTGCCAGCAGCTTAGACAGGTTTAAGATTACGGATGGCTACACCTTC. Protein product: CASSLDRFKITDGYTF. The chain couples TRBV7-9 to TRBJ1-2; tentative D call: TRBD1 (5 bases). The length of the CDR3 is 16 residues. Germline V lookup: CDR1 SEHNR, CDR2 FQNEAQ (reference sequence). V was trimmed by 1 base and J by 6 bases, leaving 18 bases between them.

This chain uses TRBV6-6 with TRBJ2-5; TRBD1 agrees at 9 bases. The DNA end lines up better with TRBJ2-7; the J call may be wrong. Germline V gives CDR1 MNHNY, CDR2 SVGAGI (reference sequence). The CDR3 spans 15 residues. CDR3 nucleotide sequence: TGTGCCAGCAGCCTTACAGGGGGCCGGGCCAACGAGCAGTACTTC. Amino acid sequence: CASSLTGGRANEQYF.

In this sample, this clone turned up a few times. This sequence joins TRBV11-2 and TRBJ2-1, with no clear D. Trimming took 3 bases from V and 7 from J, leaving 13 bases between them. The CDR3 is made up of 14 amino acids. Germline V CDR1 and CDR2: SGHAT, FQNNGV. CDR3 residues: CASSFGRPGNEQFF. DNA for the CDR3: TGTGCCAGCAGCTTCGGACGGCCTGGGAATGAGCAGTTCTTC.

The chain has TRBV9 and TRBJ1-5; no clear D gene. Germline loops: CDR1 SGDLS, CDR2 YYNGEE. V was shortened by 0 bases and J by 5 bases, with 6 bases between the two germline ends. The CDR3 contains 13 residues. CDR3 sequence (DNA): TGTGCCAGCAGCGTAGGGAGTTATCAGCCCCAGCATTTT. Translating gives CASSVGSYQPQHF.

This clone showed up just a few times. The rearrangement uses TRBV2 and TRBJ1-2, with D hard to call. V lost 0 bases and J 8 bases, leaving 7 bases between the germline ends. The CDR3 contains 12 residues. Germline CDR1 is SNHLY and CDR2 is FYNNEI. The CDR3 DNA follows: TGTGCCAGCAGTGAAGCTGGGCACGGCTACACCTTC. Encoded protein: CASSEAGHGYTF.

In the case of this clone: Given a much more abundant clone one base away, this may be a read error. V gene TRBV5-8 combines with J gene TRBJ1-5; the D is unclear. The V end lost 4 bases, the J end lost 4 bases, and 3 bases lay between the germline ends. CDR3 length: 11 amino acids. Germline values: CDR1 SGHTS, CDR2 YDEGEE. In DNA form, the CDR3 reads TGTGCCAGCAGCCTAAATCAGCCCCAGCATTTT. This sequence encodes CASSLNQPQHF.

This clone has more than one count but fewer than ten. The gene calls are TRBV6-6 and TRBJ2-3, with 11 bases fitting TRBD2. V gave up 10 bases and J gave up 2 bases; unmatched junction bases: 8. Germline V gene lookup returns CDR1 MNHNY and CDR2 SVGAGI (reference sequence). This CDR3 comprises 15 residues. CDR3 bases: TGTGCCATCTATAGCGGGAGGGCCCTCACAGATACGCAGTATTTT. Its translation is CAIYSGRALTDTQYF.

This clone was picked up a small number of times. This chain uses TRBV7-2 with TRBJ2-1; tentative D call: TRBD2 (6 bases). Trimming took 5 bases from V and 0 from J, leaving 11 bases between them. There are 15 residues in the CDR3. The germline CDR1 and CDR2 sequences are SGHTA and FQGNSA. CDR3 loop: CASSPGANSYNEQFF. CDR3 nucleotides: TGTGCCAGCAGCCCGGGAGCGAACTCCTACAATGAGCAGTTCTTC.

This clone was recorded a few times. The J gene is TRBJ1-1, the V gene TRBV25-1; D not resolved. This CDR3 has 18 amino acids. Germline assignment: CDR1 MGHDK and CDR2 SYGVNS. The ends were cut back, 6 bases at V and 1 base at J, with 24 bases in the middle. CDR3 sequence: CASSHNGRSKSRNTEAFF. CDR3 bases: TGTGCCAGCAGCCACAACGGACGGAGTAAGAGCCGGAACACTGAAGCTTTCTTT.